This T cell receptor (beta chain) originates from a study of blood T cells in healthy people across ages. Study in general: The capture of about one barcoded beta molecule per two T cells was achieved by template switching. Findings of the study overall: Donors of long life had a larger count of naive CD4+ cells and greater diversity than aged donors.

A sample-barcoded 5' primer and a J-beta primer mix were used in a second PCR of roughly 7 to 11 cycles. TCRdb processed the 5' RACE reads anew with MiXCR; each CDR3 protein has one entry. The data contain about 700,000 distinct CDR3 sequences, approximately 31% of them singletons. Trimming pared 4 bases from V and 2 bases from J, leaving 12 bases between. The CDR3 totals 14 residues. Germline V lookup: CDR1 SGHRS, CDR2 YFSETQ. Donors were healthy Caucasian individuals from Russia aged roughly 6 to 90. This clonotype was counted ten times or more. Its antigen is not known. The specimen was blood. The J gene is TRBJ1-2, the V gene TRBV5-1; a weak D match, TRBD1 (6 bases). The clonotype comes from a woman aged 80 or over in good health. The CDR3: CASSPDSRNYGYTF. As DNA, the CDR3 is TGCGCCAGCAGCCCGGACAGCCGGAACTATGGCTACACCTTC.